These T cell receptor beta chains were read from a single sample in a study of a mutant IDH1 vaccine in newly diagnosed glioma. Measured with immunoSEQ multiplex PCR; TCRdb has only the in-frame clones, and not every one. The profile shows tens of thousands of clones, about 86% of them singletons. Here the sequenced sample was peripheral blood mononuclear cells (PBMCs), taken from a glioma patient treated with radiotherapy, temozolomide or both. The receptors originated from a woman younger than 35 with glioma. Some clones in this sample may be carry-over from other donors' samples. Each CDR3 is given without its conserved first and last residue. The D gene is left open where the match is weak.

D gene	J gene	V gene	CDR3 protein
TRBD1	TRBJ1-1	TRBV5-6	ASSLLLMGQQNTEAF
NA	TRBJ1-1	TRBV14	ASSQGWNTEAF
NA	TRBJ1-1	TRBV5-6	ASSFRHTEAF
TRBD2	TRBJ2-1	TRBV12-5	ARGYWASGSDEQF
NA	TRBJ1-1	TRBV19	ASSIRTPWKTEAF
NA	TRBJ2-1	TRBV6-1	ASSDEYSSYNEQF
NA	TRBJ1-2	TRBV5-1	ASSFAYPLLYGYT
NA	TRBJ2-1	TRBV6-5	ASKPRGDSINEQF
NA	TRBJ2-2	TRBV29-1	SVESGVTNTGELF
NA	TRBJ2-1	TRBV10-1	ASSESGADNEQF
NA	TRBJ2-2	TRBV10-1	ASSEGLWTGELF
NA	TRBJ1-5	TRBV19	ASSIGFDQPQH
NA	TRBJ2-1	TRBV10-3	AIRTEQGSSYNEQF
TRBD1	TRBJ2-3	TRBV2	ASSPGTGFTDTQY
NA	TRBJ2-3	TRBV5-1	ASRVNTDTQY
NA	TRBJ2-7	TRBV4-1	ASSQPREDRYEQY
NA	TRBJ2-1	TRBV5-4	ASSLAWQSSYNEQF
TRBD1	TRBJ1-1	TRBV4-1	ASSYSTGSTEAF
NA	TRBJ1-5	TRBV6-1	ASSRGEDQPQH
TRBD1	TRBJ1-1	TRBV10-3	ATTGTGGSEAF
TRBD1	TRBJ2-1	TRBV18	ASSLGTARSDEQF
NA	TRBJ2-4	TRBV5-4	ASSIAGAKNIQY
NA	TRBJ2-3	TRBV7-6	ASSLVSLGPTDTQY
NA	TRBJ1-2	TRBV7-9	ASSLGAYGYT
TRBD2	TRBJ2-5	TRBV5-4	ASSPGTTGRETQY
NA	TRBJ2-1	TRBV5-4	ASSLEGLTNEQF
NA	TRBJ2-7	TRBV28	ASSSVQNPYEQY
NA	TRBJ1-6	TRBV7-3	ASSSGHLGVSPLH
TRBD1	TRBJ1-2	TRBV27	ASRPGQGVYGYT
NA	TRBJ2-7	TRBV7-8	ASSLGGIFYEQY
TRBD1	TRBJ2-7	TRBV9	ASSAGTGTYEQY
NA	TRBJ1-2	TRBV9	ASSVALRVGVGGYT
NA	TRBJ2-5	TRBV9	ASSLGLGQETQY
TRBD1	TRBJ1-6	TRBV6-1	ASSSRTGINSPLH
TRBD2	TRBJ2-7	TRBV5-1	ASSGLAGGSYEQY
NA	TRBJ1-1	TRBV7-9	ASSPRTENTEAF
TRBD1	TRBJ2-7	TRBV5-1	ASSPEGTARSYEQY
NA	TRBJ2-7	TRBV7-2	ASSSHGGAVYEQY
TRBD2	TRBJ2-7	TRBV6-1	VSGAESGRVREQY
NA	TRBJ2-1	TRBV7-7	ASSLLVTEVQF
NA	TRBJ1-2	TRBV12-1	ASSFAHGSSNYGYT
TRBD2	TRBJ2-7	TRBV10-2	ASSDSGSPYEQY
TRBD1	TRBJ2-7	TRBV5-1	ASSPRTGGYEQY
TRBD1	TRBJ2-7	TRBV27	ASSPDRGVTYEQY
NA	TRBJ2-7	TRBV4-2	ASSQGAGKDYEQY
NA	TRBJ2-6	TRBV2	ASRPGDSGANVLT
TRBD1	TRBJ2-7	TRBV27	ASSARQGSYEQY
NA	TRBJ2-7	TRBV6-5	ASSQGPDYEQY